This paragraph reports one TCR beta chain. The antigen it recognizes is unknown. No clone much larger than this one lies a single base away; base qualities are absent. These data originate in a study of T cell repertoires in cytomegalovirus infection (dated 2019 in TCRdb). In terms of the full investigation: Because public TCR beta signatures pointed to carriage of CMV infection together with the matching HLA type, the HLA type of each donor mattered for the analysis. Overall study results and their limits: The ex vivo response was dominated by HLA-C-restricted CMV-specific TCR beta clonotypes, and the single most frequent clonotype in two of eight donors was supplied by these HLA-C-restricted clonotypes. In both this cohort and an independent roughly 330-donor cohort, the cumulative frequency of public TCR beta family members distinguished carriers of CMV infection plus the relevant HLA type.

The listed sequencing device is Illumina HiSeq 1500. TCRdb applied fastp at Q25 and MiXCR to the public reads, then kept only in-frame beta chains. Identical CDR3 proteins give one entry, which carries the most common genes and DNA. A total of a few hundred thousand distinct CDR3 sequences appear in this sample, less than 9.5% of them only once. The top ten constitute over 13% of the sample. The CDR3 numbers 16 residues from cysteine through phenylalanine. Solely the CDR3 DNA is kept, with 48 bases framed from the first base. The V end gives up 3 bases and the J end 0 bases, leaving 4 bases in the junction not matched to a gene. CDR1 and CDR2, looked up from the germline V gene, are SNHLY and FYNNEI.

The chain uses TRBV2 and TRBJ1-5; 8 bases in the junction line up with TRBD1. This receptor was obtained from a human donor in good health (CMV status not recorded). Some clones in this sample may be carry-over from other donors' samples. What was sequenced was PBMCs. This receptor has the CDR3 CASSEWGQASNQPQHF. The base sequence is TGTGCCAGCAGTGAGTGGGGACAGGCTAGCAATCAGCCCCAGCATTTT.